Listed below are T cell receptor beta chains from one sample, sequenced in a study of glioma-infiltrating T cells after dendritic cell vaccination. Clones were sequenced by immunoSEQ multiplex PCR, and TCRdb holds only the in-frame ones, with some missing. Among more than 100,000 clones, roughly 80% were seen once, and the ten largest hold less than 15%. Specimen: blood, collected before dendritic cell vaccination. The receptors here all came from a human donor with glioblastoma. Each CDR3 is given with its conserved first and last residue. A D gene is named only where the DNA matches it firmly. Where a row states a size, it is once, few, many or the class of an expanded clone; other rows omit it.

TRBD1,TRBJ2-3,TRBV4-1,NA,TGCGCCAGCAGCCAGTCGGACAGGGGGATTGCAGATACGCAGTATTTT,CASSQSDRGIADTQYF
NA,TRBJ1-3,TRBV5-1,NA,TGCGCCAGCAGCTTGGATAACCCCGGGTCTGGAAACACCATATATTTT,CASSLDNPGSGNTIYF
NA,TRBJ1-1,TRBV5-1,NA,TGCGCCAGCAGCTTGAGGGCAGGGCGAGATGAAGCTTTCTTT,CASSLRAGRDEAFF
NA,TRBJ1-1,TRBV10-2,NA,TGCGCCAGCAGTGAGAGCCCTGGAGGGGACACTGAAGCTTTCTTT,CASSESPGGDTEAFF
TRBD1,TRBJ1-2,TRBV27,NA,TGTGCCAGCAGCCGACAGGGCTTCGGTGGCTACACCTTC,CASSRQGFGGYTF
TRBD1,TRBJ1-6,TRBV5-4,few,TGCGCCAGCAGCCAAGACTTAACAGGACAGGGAGGAAATTCACCCCTCCACTTT,CASSQDLTGQGGNSPLHF
NA,TRBJ1-6,TRBV7-6,NA,TGTGCCAGCAGCTTAGTCGCGAGCTCCTATAATTCACCCCTCCACTTT,CASSLVASSYNSPLHF
NA,TRBJ2-7,TRBV5-4,NA,TGTGCCAGCAGCCGGGACAACTCCTACGAGCAGTACTTC,CASSRDNSYEQYF
TRBD1,TRBJ1-1,TRBV5-1,once,TGCGCCAGCAGCGGGGACAGGGCAAACACTGAAGCTTTCTTT,CASSGDRANTEAFF
NA,TRBJ2-7,TRBV27,NA,TGTGCCAGCAGGCTTTCCGGAGGCCAGTACGAGCAGTACTTC,CASRLSGGQYEQYF
TRBD2,TRBJ2-3,TRBV9,NA,TGTGCCAGCAGCGTAGAGCCTAGCGGGGCAGGGGATACGCAGTATTTT,CASSVEPSGAGDTQYF
TRBD1,TRBJ2-3,TRBV11-3,NA,TGTGCCAGCAGCAGGGACAGGGGGGGGAGGACAGATACGCAGTATTTT,CASSRDRGGRTDTQYF
NA,TRBJ2-3,TRBV29-1,NA,TGCAGCGTTGCCAGGGATCACACAGATACGCAGTATTTT,CSVARDHTDTQYF
TRBD2,TRBJ2-5,TRBV25-1,NA,TGTGCCAGCAGTGAAAGCGTCGGCAGGGAGGGAGAGACCCAGTACTTC,CASSESVGREGETQYF
TRBD1,TRBJ1-2,TRBV29-1,NA,TGCAGCGTTGAAGGGGACAGGGGCTATGGCTACACCTTC,CSVEGDRGYGYTF
TRBD1,TRBJ1-1,TRBV5-1,once,TGCGCCAGCAGCTACGGGACAGGGCGGGGGACTGAAGCTTTCTTT,CASSYGTGRGTEAFF
NA,TRBJ2-7,TRBV5-8,NA,TGTGCCAGCAGCATCAGGGAGCAGTACTTC,CASSIREQYF
NA,TRBJ2-3,TRBV5-4,NA,TGTGCCAGCAGCTTGGGAAGGACAGTTCCTAGCACAGATACGCAGTATTTT,CASSLGRTVPSTDTQYF
TRBD1,TRBJ1-5,TRBV7-9,few,TGTGCCAGCAGCTTAGAGGCGCAGGGGGATCAGCCCCAGCATTTT,CASSLEAQGDQPQHF
NA,TRBJ1-2,TRBV5-1,NA,TGCGCCAGCAGCTTGGCCGTAAGGGGTGATGGCTACACCTTC,CASSLAVRGDGYTF
NA,TRBJ2-6,TRBV4-1,NA,TGCGCCAGCAGCCAACCTCTGAAAGGCAGGGGAGACTCTGGGGCCAACGTCCTGACTTTC,CASSQPLKGRGDSGANVLTF
TRBD1,TRBJ1-1,TRBV19,few,TGTGCCAGCCTTCCTACAGGGGGGAACACTGAAGCTTTCTTT,CASLPTGGNTEAFF
NA,TRBJ2-1,TRBV7-9,NA,TGTGCCAGCAGCCCTCAGGGTTCCAATGAGCAGTTCTTC,CASSPQGSNEQFF
TRBD1,TRBJ1-2,TRBV9,NA,TGTGCCAGCAGCCCCCGGGACAGGGGCTATGGCTACACCTTC,CASSPRDRGYGYTF
TRBD1,TRBJ2-7,TRBV4-1,NA,TGCGCCAGCAGCCAAACACGACAGGGTGGGTCCTACGAGCAGTACTTC,CASSQTRQGGSYEQYF
TRBD1,TRBJ2-7,TRBV7-2,NA,TGTGCCAGCAGCTCGCGACAGGGCTCCTACGAGCAGTACTTC,CASSSRQGSYEQYF
NA,TRBJ2-5,TRBV18,NA,TGTGCCAGCTCACGCCAGCCACAGAGCCTTTCCCAAGAGACCCAGTACTTC,CASSRQPQSLSQETQYF
TRBD1,TRBJ2-6,TRBV14,NA,TGTGCCAGCAGCCGAACATGGGACAGGACTGGGGCCAACGTCCTGACTTTC,CASSRTWDRTGANVLTF
TRBD1,TRBJ2-7,TRBV6-5,NA,TGTGCCAGCAGCGGGCGGGACAGGCAGCCGGAGCAGTACTTC,CASSGRDRQPEQYF
NA,TRBJ1-6,TRBV5-1,NA,TGCGCCAGCAGCTTGGCCACGGCAGGGCCCAATTCACCCCTCCACTTT,CASSLATAGPNSPLHF
NA,TRBJ2-1,TRBV27,NA,TGTGCCAGCAGTCTGTACAATGAGCAGTTCTTC,CASSLYNEQFF
NA,TRBJ2-5,TRBV11-2,few,TGTGCCAGCAGCCTAGGTTCGGGGGAGACCCAGTACTTC,CASSLGSGETQYF
TRBD1,TRBJ2-7,TRBV5-4,NA,TGTGCCAGCAGCTCGTGGACAGGGAGTTACGAGCAGTACTTC,CASSSWTGSYEQYF
TRBD2,TRBJ2-7,TRBV2,NA,TGTGCCAGCAGGGCCCCCACTAGCGGGGCCCACGAGCAGTACTTC,CASRAPTSGAHEQYF
NA,TRBJ1-2,TRBV15,NA,TGTGCCACCAGCAGAGATGGAGGAGGTGGCAGAAATACTAACTATGGCTACACCTTC,CATSRDGGGGRNTNYGYTF
NA,TRBJ1-4,TRBV30,NA,TGTGCGTGGGAGGCAACTAATGAAAAACTGTTTTTT,CAWEATNEKLFF
TRBD2,TRBJ2-7,TRBV5-4,once,TGTGCCAGCAGCCCGCCGGGACTAGCGGGGGGGATCTACGAGCAGTACTTC,CASSPPGLAGGIYEQYF
NA,TRBJ1-6,TRBV30,NA,TGTGCCTGGAGCCAGGGACTTCAGAGCTCCTATAATTCACCCCTCCACTTT,CAWSQGLQSSYNSPLHF
NA,TRBJ2-5,TRBV9,NA,TGTGCCAGCAGCGATCCCCGTGGGGCCGTGGAGCAAGAGACCCAGTACTTC,CASSDPRGAVEQETQYF
TRBD1,TRBJ1-1,TRBV25-1,NA,TGTGCCAGCAGTGAACGCAGGGGGCTCACTGAAGCTTTCTTT,CASSERRGLTEAFF
TRBD1,TRBJ2-7,TRBV5-1,NA,TGCGCCAGCAGCTTGGATCGGGACAGCAAGACCTACGAGCAGTACTTC,CASSLDRDSKTYEQYF
NA,TRBJ1-1,TRBV27,once,TGTGCCAGCAGTGCGAGGTCCGTCATGAACACTGAAGCTTTCTTT,CASSARSVMNTEAFF
NA,TRBJ1-2,TRBV9,NA,TGTGCCAGCAGCGTAGCTTCCGGGGTAACCTATGGCTACACCTTC,CASSVASGVTYGYTF
TRBD1,TRBJ2-7,TRBV19,NA,TGTGCCAGTAGTATGTACAGGGGGCTGAACGAGCAGTACTTC,CASSMYRGLNEQYF
TRBD2,TRBJ2-7,TRBV6-6,NA,TGTGCCAGCAGAGCAAGCGGGGAGATTATCTACGAGCAGTACTTC,CASRASGEIIYEQYF
NA,TRBJ2-3,TRBV19,NA,TGTGCCAGTAGTATTTCTGATACTAGCACAGATACGCAGTATTTT,CASSISDTSTDTQYF
TRBD1,TRBJ1-3,TRBV5-1,NA,TGCGCCAGCAGCGGCGGGACAGGGGCTGGAAACACCATATATTTT,CASSGGTGAGNTIYF
NA,TRBJ1-2,TRBV6-5,NA,TGTGCCAGCAGCCGCCGGACAGCACCTAACTATGGCTACACCTTC,CASSRRTAPNYGYTF
NA,TRBJ2-1,TRBV7-2,NA,TGTGCCAGCAGCCCACAGGGCAATGAGCAGTTCTTC,CASSPQGNEQFF
NA,TRBJ2-3,TRBV30,NA,TGTGCCTGGAGGCCCGACCGAGACGGGGGGCAGTATTTT,CAWRPDRDGGQYF
NA,TRBJ1-2,TRBV6-1,few,TGTGCCAGCAGTGAAGCGCAGGGGTCAGCTAACTATGGCTACACCTTC,CASSEAQGSANYGYTF